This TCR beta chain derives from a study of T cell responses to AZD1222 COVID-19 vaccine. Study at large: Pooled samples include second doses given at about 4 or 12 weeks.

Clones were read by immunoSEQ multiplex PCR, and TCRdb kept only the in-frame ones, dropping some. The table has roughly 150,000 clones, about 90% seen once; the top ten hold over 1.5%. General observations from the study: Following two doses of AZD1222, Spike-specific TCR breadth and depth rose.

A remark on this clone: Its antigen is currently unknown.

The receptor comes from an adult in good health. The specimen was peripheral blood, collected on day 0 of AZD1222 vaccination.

This chain's CDR3 is CASSSDSMGGETQYF. The CDR3, as DNA: TGTGCCAGCAGTTCGGACAGCATGGGGGGCGAGACCCAGTACTTC. The chain has TRBV2 and TRBJ2-5, with D perhaps assigned TRBD1 or TRBD2 (6 bases each). Germline V gene sequence: CDR1 SNHLY, CDR2 FYNNEI. This CDR3 is 15 amino acids long. Trimming left V 5 bases short and J 5 bases short, with 18 bases between.